This entry describes one T cell receptor beta chain. Its antigen remains unidentified. These data come from a study of CD8 T cells in Susac syndrome. CDR3 length: 15 amino acids. The V end was cut by 6 bases, the J end by 0 bases, with 15 bases between. CDR1 is SNHLY, CDR2 FYNNEI, per germline. Reverse transcription of roughly 0.5 to 1 ug RNA was performed with random hexamers. Multiplex immunoSEQ PCR targeted 54 Vbeta and 13 Jbeta TCR beta segments. TCRdb independently ran MiXCR on the immunoSEQ multiplex PCR reads; one entry per CDR3 protein. In the table there are 170,000 or so distinct CDR3 sequences, approximately 93% of which are singletons. Study results and caveats: As acknowledged by the study, its TCR sequencing and HLA analysis included a relatively small number of individuals.

Sequencing was carried out using CD4+ T cells from PBMCs. The TCR originated in a human donor with multiple sclerosis. The chain couples TRBV2 to TRBJ2-7, with D perhaps matching TRBD2 (6 bases). The DNA for the CDR3 is TGTGCCAGCAGGACCGGGACTTCAAGCTCCTACGAGCAGTACTTC. Protein product: CASRTGTSSSYEQYF.